A single sample is the source of the 13 T cell receptor beta chains below, sequenced in a study of tumor and adjacent non-tumor tissue in lung cancer. A modified ARM-PCR protocol with three rounds of nested PCR amplified TCRbeta. One entry per CDR3 protein results from TCRdb running MiXCR on the multiplex PCR reads. The sample has fewer than 120,000 distinct CDR3 sequences, over 70% seen once; the top ten hold 20% to 25%. This sample's RNA came from whole unsorted tissue. Sequenced input: lung tumor tissue. These receptors were obtained from an older man with non-small cell lung cancer.

With respect to this clonotype: Sequence at one end of the junction differs from germline and may be a read error. The chain recombines TRBV6-5 with TRBJ1-5; D is unclear. Germline CDR1 MNHEY, CDR2 SVGAGI. The CDR3 sequence is 14 residues long. The CDR3 DNA reads as TGTCCCAGCAGTTTAGTAGGACTGAATCAGCCCCAGCATTTT. This sequence encodes CPSSLVGLNQPQHF.

As concerns this clonotype: A much larger clonotype is one base distant, so this may be a read error. The chain is built from TRBV20-1 and TRBJ1-2, with a weak D call TRBD1 (5 bases). The CDR3 consists of 13 residues. Germline loops: CDR1 DFQATT, CDR2 SNEGSKA (reference sequence). The CDR3 DNA follows: TGCATTGCTAGTAAGGGGCAGAACTATGGCTACACCTTC. Translating gives CIASKGQNYGYTF.

A word on this clonotype: An end of the junction does not agree with germline; a read error may underlie this. The chain links TRBV11-2 to TRBJ2-1; weak D call: TRBD2 (6 bases). There are 18 residues in the CDR3. Germline CDR1 is SGHAT and CDR2 is FQNNGV. The CDR3 DNA reads as TGTGTCAGCAGCTTACATGTGCGGGACTGCGCCTCCTACAATGAGCAAATCTTC. Amino acid sequence: CVSSLHVRDCASYNEQIF. The whole variable domain, filled in from reference TRBV11-2 and TRBJ2-1, reads EAGVAQSPRYKIIEKRQSVAFWCNPISGHATLYWYQQILGQGPKLLIQFQNNGVVDDSQLPKDRFSAERLKGVDSTLKIQPAKLEDSAVYLCVSSLHVRDCASYNEQIFGPGTRLTVL.

The V gene is TRBV12-3 or TRBV12-4, the J gene TRBJ1-1, with D maybe TRBD1 (5 bases). The V end was cut by 11 bases, the J end by 3 bases, with 22 bases between. The CDR3 extends over 15 amino acids. Written as DNA, the CDR3 is TGTGCCCTCAGTTACTCCGGGACGGGGGACACTGAAGCTTTCTTT. Amino acid sequence: CALSYSGTGDTEAFF.

A word on this clonotype: Its ends do not fully match the called genes, so a read error is possible. The rearrangement joins TRBV12-5 to TRBJ1-5; no reliable D call. The CDR3 runs to 13 residues. Germline-derived CDR1 and CDR2 are LGHNT and FRNRAP. In DNA form, the CDR3 reads TGTGTTAGTGGTTTTGTCAGAAATCAGCCCCAGCACTTT. It translates to CVSGFVRNQPQHF.

This clonotype was counted once. The junction departs from germline at one end; a sequencing error may be responsible. The chain has TRBV4-3 and TRBJ2-2; D gene unclear. Germline V gives CDR1 LGHNA, CDR2 YSLEER. The length of the CDR3 is 16 residues. CDR3 in amino acids: CASSHYTGANIGELFF. The CDR3 DNA sequence: TGCGCCAGCAGCCATTACACGGGTGCGAACATCGGGGAGCTGTTTTTT.

On this clonotype: A much larger clone differs from this one at a single base, so this may be a read error. The rearrangement links TRBV5-1 to TRBJ1-1, with D possibly TRBD1 on 5 matching bases. Germline-derived CDR1 and CDR2 are SGHRS and YFSETQ. This CDR3 spans 14 amino acids. CDR3 residues: CASSLEGWGTEAIF. CDR3 DNA: TGCGCCAGCAGCTTGGAGGGGTGGGGCACTGAAGCTATCTTT.

Of note for this clonotype: Given a much more abundant clone one base away, this may be a read error. The chain has TRBV11-2 and TRBJ2-1; D possibly uses TRBD1 or TRBD2 (5 bases each). The CDR3 length is 15 residues. V shed 3 bases and J shed 11 bases, with 20 bases lying between them. Germline CDR1 SGHAT, CDR2 FQNNGV. CDR3 loop: CASSFGGTGRNKQFF. The CDR3 bases are TGTGCCAGCAGCTTCGGAGGAACGGGGCGTAATAAGCAGTTCTTC.

V is TRBV10-3 and J is TRBJ2-1; 9 nucleotides match TRBD1. CDR1 and CDR2 (germline): ENHRY, SYGVKD. The CDR3 length is 14 residues. The ends lost 5 bases at V and 9 bases at J; junction bases unmatched: 8. CDR3 bases: TGTGCCATCAGTTCGGGACAGGGATTATGTGAGCAGTTCTTC. Protein: CAISSGQGLCEQFF.

As to this clonotype: Its ends do not fully match the called genes, so a read error is possible. The rearrangement links TRBV29-1 to TRBJ2-2, with a tentative D call TRBD2 (6 bases). Germline V lookup: CDR1 SQVTM, CDR2 ANQGSEA. The CDR3 is 14 amino acids. The CDR3, as DNA: TGCAGCGCTTACGTAGCGGTGGGCACCAGGGAGCTGTTTTTT. It translates to CSAYVAVGTRELFF.

In its sample, this clonotype was seen many times. This rearrangement joins TRBV6-5 to TRBJ1-2; 8 nucleotides agree with TRBD1. Germline values: CDR1 MNHEY, CDR2 SVGAGI. The trim removed 7 bases at V and 8 bases at J, leaving 9 bases unmatched. The CDR3 is made up of 13 amino acids. The DNA for the CDR3 is TGTGCCAGCACCCAGGGGGCGCGGGAGGGCTACACCTTC. As protein: CASTQGAREGYTF.

The chain employs TRBV6-5 and TRBJ1-1, with unresolved D. The CDR3 totals 14 residues. CDR1 MNHEY and CDR2 SVGAGI come from the germline V gene. The CDR3, as DNA: TGTGTCATCAGTTACGACCCGGAGGGTACTGAAGCTTTCTTT. Translating it yields CVISYDPEGTEAFF.

In regard to this clonotype: Its ends do not fully match the called genes, so a read error is possible. This chain joins TRBV11-3 and TRBJ1-1, with TRBD1 as a possible D gene (5 bases). The CDR3 runs 13 residues. CDR1 is SGHNT, CDR2 YENEEA, per germline. The DNA of the CDR3 is TGTAGCAGCAGCTTCAGGGTGAACACTGAAGCTCTCTTT. This translates into CSSSFRVNTEALF. The whole variable domain, filled in from reference TRBV11-3 and TRBJ1-1, reads EAGVVQSPRYKIIEKKQPVAFWCNPISGHNTLYWYLQNLGQGPELLIRYENEEAVDDSQLPKDRFSAERLKGVDSTLKIQPAELGDSAVYLCSSSFRVNTEALFGQGTRLTVV.